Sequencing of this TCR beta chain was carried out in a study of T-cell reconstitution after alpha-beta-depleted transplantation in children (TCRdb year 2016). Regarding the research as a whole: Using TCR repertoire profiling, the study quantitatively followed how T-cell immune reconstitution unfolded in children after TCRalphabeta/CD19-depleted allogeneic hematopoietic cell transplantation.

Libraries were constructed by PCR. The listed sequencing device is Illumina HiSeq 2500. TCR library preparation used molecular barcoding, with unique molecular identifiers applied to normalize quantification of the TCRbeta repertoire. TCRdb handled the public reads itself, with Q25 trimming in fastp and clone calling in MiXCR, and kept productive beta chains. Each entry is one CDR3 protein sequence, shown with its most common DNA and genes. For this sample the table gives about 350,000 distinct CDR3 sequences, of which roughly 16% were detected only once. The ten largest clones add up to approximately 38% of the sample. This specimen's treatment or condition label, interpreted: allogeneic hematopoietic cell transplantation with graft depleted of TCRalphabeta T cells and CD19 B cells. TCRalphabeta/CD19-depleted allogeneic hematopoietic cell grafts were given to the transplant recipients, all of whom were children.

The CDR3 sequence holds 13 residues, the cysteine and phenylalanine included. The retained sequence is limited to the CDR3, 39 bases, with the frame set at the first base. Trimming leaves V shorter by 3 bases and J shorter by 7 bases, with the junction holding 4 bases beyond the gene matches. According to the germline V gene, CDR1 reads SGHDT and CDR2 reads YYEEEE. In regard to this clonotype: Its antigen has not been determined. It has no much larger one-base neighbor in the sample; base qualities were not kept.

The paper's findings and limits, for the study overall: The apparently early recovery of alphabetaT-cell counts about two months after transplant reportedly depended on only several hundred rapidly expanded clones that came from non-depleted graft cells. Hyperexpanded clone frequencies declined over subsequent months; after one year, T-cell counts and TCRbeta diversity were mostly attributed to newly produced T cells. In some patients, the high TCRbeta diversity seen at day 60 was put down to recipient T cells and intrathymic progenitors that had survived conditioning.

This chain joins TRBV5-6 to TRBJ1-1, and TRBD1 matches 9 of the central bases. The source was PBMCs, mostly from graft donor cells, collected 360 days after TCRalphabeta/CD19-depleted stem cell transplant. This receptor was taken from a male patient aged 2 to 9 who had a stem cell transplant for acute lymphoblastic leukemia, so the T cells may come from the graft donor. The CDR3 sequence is CASSWDRVSEAFF. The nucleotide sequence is TGTGCCAGCAGCTGGGACAGGGTTAGTGAAGCTTTCTTT.